Below are 5 T cell receptor beta chains sequenced from a single sample in a study of blood T cell repertoires in COVID-19. The protocol was immunoSEQ multiplex PCR, while the TCRdb copy is restricted to in-frame clones and leaves out a portion. This sample has 150,000 to 200,000 clones, with about 88% found just once. Sequencing was carried out using PBMCs or T cells enriched from blood (not recorded which). Receptors originate from a woman aged 18-30 years who had recovered from COVID-19.

The chain employs TRBV5-1 and TRBJ2-5, with 10 bases matching TRBD2. Germline values: CDR1 SGHRS, CDR2 YFSETQ. The ends lost 1 base at V and 3 bases at J; junction bases unmatched: 6. This CDR3 comprises 16 residues. The DNA for the CDR3 is TGCGCCAGCAGCTTGAGAGCGGGAGGGGTGGAAGAGACCCAGTACTTC. Protein sequence: CASSLRAGGVEETQYF.

This sequence joins TRBV29-1 and TRBJ2-3; D perhaps matches TRBD2 (6 bases). This CDR3 spans 17 amino acids. Germline-derived CDR1 and CDR2 are SQVTM and ANQGSEA. V gave up 3 bases and J gave up 0 bases, with 19 bases separating them. The CDR3 spells CSVDGRFGAGSTDTQYF. The CDR3 DNA sequence: TGCAGCGTTGACGGGAGATTTGGGGCGGGGAGCACAGATACGCAGTATTTT.

This rearrangement joins TRBV6-5 to TRBJ1-1; unclear D gene. The V end was cut by 3 bases, the J end by 4 bases, with 9 bases between. Per germline, CDR1 MNHEY and CDR2 SVGAGI. The CDR3 loop spans 13 amino acids. CDR3 DNA: TGTGCCAGCAGTTATGCCCCGGGCACTGAAGCTTTCTTT. Amino acids: CASSYAPGTEAFF.

The rearrangement links TRBV11-3 to TRBJ1-1; D unresolved. Germline CDR1 SGHNT, CDR2 YENEEA. Trimming took 1 base from V and 0 from J, leaving 3 bases between them. There are 13 residues in the CDR3. In DNA form, the CDR3 reads TGTGCCAGCAGCTTAGTAGTGAACACTGAAGCTTTCTTT. It translates to CASSLVVNTEAFF.

The V call is TRBV18, the J call TRBJ2-7; TRBD2 matches 11 bases. The CDR3 sequence is 15 residues long. The V segment lost 3 bases and the J segment 5 bases; nucleotides outside the gene matches: 6. From germline, CDR1 is KGHSH and CDR2 LQKENI. The CDR3: CASSPTSGNLNEQYF. The CDR3 coding sequence is TGTGCCAGCTCACCGACTAGCGGGAATTTGAACGAGCAGTACTTC.